Presented here are 13 T cell receptor beta chains from one specimen sequenced in a study of blood T cell repertoires in COVID-19. Sequencing used immunoSEQ multiplex PCR; TCRdb keeps in-frame clones, though not all of them. The sample lists approximately 270,000 clones; around 85% were seen once. Material for sequencing was peripheral blood. Source of these receptors: a woman in her 70s with acute or convalescent COVID-19.

The V call is TRBV28, the J call TRBJ1-2; D call uncertain. The ends were cut back, 6 bases at V and 2 bases at J, with 10 bases in the middle. Germline V lookup: CDR1 MDHEN, CDR2 SYDVKM. This CDR3 has 13 amino acids. The CDR3 DNA follows: TGTGCCAGCAGGGGCCTGGAAAACTATGGCTACACCTTC. It translates to CASRGLENYGYTF.

The chain combines TRBV27 with TRBJ2-2, with no clear D. The germline V gene encodes CDR1 MNHEY and CDR2 SMNVEV (reference sequence). The CDR3 runs to 15 residues. Deletions cut 4 bases from V and 0 bases from J, with 9 bases between. The CDR3 bases are TGTGCCAGCAGTTCAGGCCCTTCGAACACCGGGGAGCTGTTTTTT. Residues: CASSSGPSNTGELFF.

This clone occurred once. This rearrangement joins TRBV29-1 to TRBJ1-1; the D gene is possibly TRBD1 (5 bases). CDR1 SQVTM and CDR2 ANQGSEA come from the germline V gene. V dropped 5 bases and J dropped 3 bases, with 13 bases sitting between them. The CDR3 totals 13 residues. CDR3 protein: CSVSGGRDTEAFF. DNA of the CDR3: TGCAGCGTTTCGGGGGGACGGGACACTGAAGCTTTCTTT.

This clone is a singleton in its sample. The chain carries TRBV27 and TRBJ1-2; 9 bases line up with TRBD1. Germline V gives CDR1 MNHEY, CDR2 SMNVEV (reference sequence). This CDR3 region has 14 residues. Unmatched junction bases numbered 5, after V lost 6 bases and J lost 3 bases. The CDR3 sequence is CASRSQGADYGYTF. The CDR3 coding sequence is TGTGCCAGCAGGTCACAGGGGGCTGACTATGGCTACACCTTC.

The V gene is TRBV5-1, the J gene TRBJ2-2, with TRBD2 as a possible D gene (6 bases). The germline V gene has CDR1 SGHRS and CDR2 YFSETQ. The V end was cut by 4 bases, the J end by 4 bases, with 11 bases between. The CDR3 totals 14 residues. DNA of the CDR3: TGCGCCAGCAGCCCCCCCGGGGGCACCGGGGAGCTGTTTTTT. Translation: CASSPPGGTGELFF.

The V gene is TRBV2, the J gene TRBJ1-2; D ambiguous. CDR1 and CDR2 (germline): SNHLY, FYNNEI. The CDR3 has 14 residues. The germline V and J ends were trimmed by 6 bases and 4 bases, with 15 bases remaining between them. CDR3 sequence reads: CASRYSESSYGYTF. The CDR3 DNA reads TGTGCCAGCAGGTACAGTGAGTCCAGCTATGGCTACACCTTC.

The chain employs TRBV7-3 and TRBJ1-5; D gene unclear. The CDR3 has 15 amino acids. V was cut by 1 base and J by 5 bases, with 12 bases left in between. Germline V gives CDR1 SGHTA, CDR2 FQGTGA. The CDR3 region has the DNA TGTGCCAGCAGCTTAAATCACCAGGCCGATCAGCCCCAGCATTTT. Encoded protein: CASSLNHQADQPQHF.

The chain is built from TRBV7-2 and TRBJ2-3; 10 bases agree with TRBD2. The CDR3 totals 14 residues. V lost 5 bases to trimming and J lost 6 bases; unmatched junction nucleotides: 5. The germline CDR1 and CDR2 sequences are SGHTA and FQGNSA. CDR3 DNA: TGTGCCAGCAGCAGAGGGGGACTAGCGGATACGCAGTATTTT. Translating it yields CASSRGGLADTQYF. Filled out from reference TRBV7-2 and TRBJ2-3, the complete variable domain reads GAGVSQSPSNKVTEKGKDVELRCDPISGHTALYWYRQSLGQGLEFLIYFQGNSAPDKSGLPSDRFSAERTGGSVSTLTIQRTQQEDSAVYLCASSRGGLADTQYFGPGTRLTVL.

This clone was detected a few times. The V gene is TRBV19, the J gene TRBJ2-1; D remains ambiguous. Trimming stripped 3 bases from V and 9 bases from J, with 9 bases between. CDR1 and CDR2 (germline): LNHDA, SQIVND (reference sequence). The CDR3 length is 12 residues. DNA for the CDR3: TGTGCCAGTAGTATGGAGAGTGGTGAGCAGTTCTTC. Protein product: CASSMESGEQFF.

This sequence joins TRBV6-5 and TRBJ1-3; D is undetermined. The CDR3 is 15 amino acids. V was shortened by 4 bases and J by 7 bases, with 17 bases between the two germline ends. CDR1 and CDR2 from the germline V gene are MNHEY and SVGAGI. The CDR3 DNA follows: TGTGCCAGCAGTTCCCGAACTAAAGGTGGGAACACCATATATTTT. Translated, it gives CASSSRTKGGNTIYF.

The chain has TRBV12-2 and TRBJ2-1; the table names TRBD2, a call not compared with the DNA. TRBV12-2 is termed a pseudogene. The CDR3 is 16 residues long. The CDR3 protein is CASRLEPESSYNEQFF. CDR3 DNA sequence: TGTGCAAGTCGCTTAGAACCCGAGAGCTCCTACAATGAGCAGTTCTTC.

CDR3 nucleotides: TGCGCCAGCAGCTTGGGTGGACAGGGATTGCAGGAGACCCAGTACTTC. Protein sequence: CASSLGGQGLQETQYF. The rearrangement uses TRBV5-1 and TRBJ2-5; the match to TRBD1 covers 8 bases. The CDR3 runs to 16 residues. Trimming took 0 bases from V and 5 from J; bases not matched to a gene: 9. Germline CDR1 reads SGHRS; CDR2 reads YFSETQ.

This rearrangement joins TRBV19 to TRBJ1-2; D possibly corresponds to TRBD1 (5 bases). Germline V gene data show CDR1 as LNHDA and CDR2 as SQIVND (reference sequence). V lost 5 bases and J 8 bases, leaving 18 bases between the germline ends. The CDR3 runs 14 residues. The CDR3 loop is CASSPDRGFWGYTF. The CDR3 DNA sequence: TGTGCCAGTAGTCCGGATCGGGGGTTTTGGGGCTACACCTTC.